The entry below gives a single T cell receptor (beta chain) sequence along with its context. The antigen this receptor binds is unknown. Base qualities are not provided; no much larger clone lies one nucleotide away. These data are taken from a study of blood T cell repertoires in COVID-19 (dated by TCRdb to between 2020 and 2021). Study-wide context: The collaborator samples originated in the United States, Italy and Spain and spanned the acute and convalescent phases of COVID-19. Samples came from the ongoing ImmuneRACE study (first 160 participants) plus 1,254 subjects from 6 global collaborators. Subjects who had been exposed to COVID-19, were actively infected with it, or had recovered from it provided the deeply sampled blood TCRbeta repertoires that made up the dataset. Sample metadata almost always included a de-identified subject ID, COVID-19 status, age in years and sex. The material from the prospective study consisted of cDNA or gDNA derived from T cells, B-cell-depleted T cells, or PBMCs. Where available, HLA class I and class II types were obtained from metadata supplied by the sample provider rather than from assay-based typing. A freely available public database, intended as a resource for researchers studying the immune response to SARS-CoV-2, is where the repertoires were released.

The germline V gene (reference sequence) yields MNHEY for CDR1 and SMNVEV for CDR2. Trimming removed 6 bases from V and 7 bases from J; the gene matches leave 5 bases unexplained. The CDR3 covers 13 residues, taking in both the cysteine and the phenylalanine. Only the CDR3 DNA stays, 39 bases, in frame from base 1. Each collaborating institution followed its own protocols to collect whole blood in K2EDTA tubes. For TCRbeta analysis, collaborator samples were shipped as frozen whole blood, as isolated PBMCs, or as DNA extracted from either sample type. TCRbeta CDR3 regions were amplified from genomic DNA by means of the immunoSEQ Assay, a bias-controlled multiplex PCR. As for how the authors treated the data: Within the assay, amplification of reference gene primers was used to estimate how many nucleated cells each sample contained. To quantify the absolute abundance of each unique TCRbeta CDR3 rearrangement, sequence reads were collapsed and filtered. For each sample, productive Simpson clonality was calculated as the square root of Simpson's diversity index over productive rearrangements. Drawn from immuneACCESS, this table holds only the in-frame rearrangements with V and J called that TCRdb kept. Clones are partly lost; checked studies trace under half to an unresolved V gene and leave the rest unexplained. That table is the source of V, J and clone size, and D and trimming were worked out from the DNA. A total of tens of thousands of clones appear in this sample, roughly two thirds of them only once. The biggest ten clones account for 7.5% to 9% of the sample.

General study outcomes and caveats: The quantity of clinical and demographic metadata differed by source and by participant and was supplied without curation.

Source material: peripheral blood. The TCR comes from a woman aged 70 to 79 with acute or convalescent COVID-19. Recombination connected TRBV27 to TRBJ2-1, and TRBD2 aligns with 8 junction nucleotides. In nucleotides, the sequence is TGTGCCAGCAGGGCGGGAGGTAATAATGAGCAGTTCTTC. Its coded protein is CASRAGGNNEQFF.